The text below deals with one T cell receptor beta chain. These data are taken from a study of CD8 T cells in Susac syndrome. Stable or active relapsing-remitting multiple sclerosis, untreated and meeting revised McDonald criteria, defined the controls. TEMRA cells were FACS-enriched and CD8+ and CD4+ T cells negatively isolated. The RNA input was about 0.5 to 1 ug, and it was reverse transcribed with random hexamers. Across 54 Vbeta and 13 Jbeta, immunoSEQ multiplex PCR amplified TCR beta CDR3. TCRdb independently ran MiXCR on the immunoSEQ multiplex PCR reads; one entry per CDR3 protein. The sample contains 150,000 or so distinct CDR3 sequences, approximately 93% of which appear only once. Germline-derived CDR1 and CDR2 are MNHNS and SASEGT. V lost 6 bases, J lost 4 bases, and 11 bases stayed unmatched. CDR3 length equals 16 residues.

Sequencing was carried out using CD4+ T cells from PBMCs. The TCR originated in a human donor with multiple sclerosis. The V call is TRBV6-1, the J call TRBJ1-5; 8 nucleotides match TRBD1. The CDR3: CASRGDGTGSNQPQHF. For the CDR3, the DNA is TGTGCCAGCAGGGGGGATGGGACAGGTAGTAATCAGCCCCAGCATTTT.